The 31 T cell receptor beta chains below come from one sample, sequenced in a study of OX40 agonist ivuxolimab in advanced cancers. Data came from immunoSEQ multiplex PCR; TCRdb stores just in-frame clones and leaves some out. The sample gives roughly 75,000 clones, around 80% of which show up once; roughly 0.77% is in the top ten. The specimen comprised CD4+ or CD8+ T cells sorted from blood, sampled in a trial of the OX40 agonist ivuxolimab. These receptors came from an adult with an advanced solid tumor such as melanoma, head and neck, liver or kidney cancer.

The gene calls are TRBV5-1 and TRBJ2-7; D tentatively reads TRBD1 or TRBD2 (5 bases each). The germline V and J ends were trimmed by 0 bases and 8 bases, with 18 bases remaining between them. CDR1 is SGHRS and CDR2 is YFSETQ in the germline V gene. The CDR3 length is 15 residues. CDR3 DNA sequence: TGCGCCAGCAGCTTGGCGGGGACCCTGGTGGGTCAGCAGTACTTC. This translates into CASSLAGTLVGQQYF.

The CDR3 coding sequence is TGTGCCAGTAGTGAGTCAGGGATTCTAGCGGGGGCCGATGAGCAGTTCTTC. Protein product: CASSESGILAGADEQFF. V gene TRBV19 combines with J gene TRBJ2-1, with 10 positions matching TRBD2. This CDR3 has 17 residues. After removal of 5 bases from V and 8 bases from J, the junction contained 15 bases not matched to a gene. Germline CDR1 LNHDA, CDR2 SQIVND (reference sequence).

The chain links TRBV5-1 to TRBJ2-2; 9 positions match TRBD1. V gave up 4 bases and J gave up 5 bases; unmatched junction bases: 3. Per germline, CDR1 SGHRS and CDR2 YFSETQ. The CDR3 runs 14 residues. CDR3 amino acids: CASSLQGATGELFF. Here the CDR3 DNA reads TGCGCCAGCAGCCTACAGGGGGCGACCGGGGAGCTGTTTTTT.

V is TRBV5-8 and J is TRBJ2-3; TRBD2 agrees at 8 bases. There are 15 residues in the CDR3. V was pared by 1 base and J by 5 bases, with 6 bases of the junction left unmatched. The germline CDR1 and CDR2 sequences are SGHTS and YDEGEE. For the CDR3, the DNA is TGTGCCAGCAGCTTGCGACGGGGGGGCCGAGATACGCAGTATTTT. Amino acid sequence: CASSLRRGGRDTQYF. Full variable domain (rest looked up from reference TRBV5-8 and TRBJ2-3): EAGVTQSPTHLIKTRGQQATLRCSPISGHTSVYWYQQALGLGLQFLLWYDEGEERNRGNFPPRFSGRQFPNYSSELNVNALELEDSALYLCASSLRRGGRDTQYFGPGTRLTVL.

The chain recombines TRBV30 with TRBJ2-7; D is unresolved. Trimming removed 1 base at V and 2 bases at J, with 3 bases between. The length of the CDR3 is 11 residues. Germline V gives CDR1 GTSNPN, CDR2 SVGIG (reference sequence). The CDR3 loop is CAWSAAYEQYF. DNA of the CDR3: TGTGCCTGGAGTGCAGCCTACGAGCAGTACTTC. The entire variable domain, with the rest obtained from reference TRBV30 and TRBJ2-7, is as follows: SQTIHQWPATLVQPVGSPLSLECTVEGTSNPNLYWYRQAAGRGLQLLFYSVGIGQISSEVPQNLSASRPQDRQFILSSKKLLLSDSGFYLCAWSAAYEQYFGPGTRLTVT.

This clone showed up just a few times. The CDR3 DNA reads as TGCGCCAGCAGCCAAGATCCACCTAGGTTTGGGCACGAGCAGTACTTC. The encoded protein is CASSQDPPRFGHEQYF. The V call is TRBV4-1, the J call TRBJ2-7; D gene unclear. The CDR3 sequence is 16 residues long. Germline V CDR1 and CDR2: MGHRA, YSYEKL. Trimming took 0 bases from V and 5 from J, leaving 17 bases between them.

The chain employs TRBV5-4 and TRBJ2-2; perhaps TRBD2 as D (5 bases). Germline assignment: CDR1 SGHNT and CDR2 YYREEE (reference sequence). V lost 0 bases, J lost 5 bases, and 11 bases lay in between. This CDR3 has 15 residues. The DNA for the CDR3 is TGTGCCAGCAGCTTGGCGCGGGCTGGGACCGGGGAGCTGTTTTTT. Translation gives CASSLARAGTGELFF.

The chain links TRBV2 to TRBJ2-7, with TRBD2 as a possible D gene (5 bases). Trimming shortened V by 6 bases and J by 6 bases, and 18 bases separated the two germline ends. This CDR3 spans 14 amino acids. Germline loops: CDR1 SNHLY, CDR2 FYNNEI. CDR3 nucleotides: TGTGCCAGCAGACTGGACTTAGCACCCACCGAGCAGTACTTC. Residues: CASRLDLAPTEQYF.

The chain joins TRBV21-1 to TRBJ1-1; the table names TRBD1, a call not compared with the DNA. TRBV21-1 counts as a pseudogene. The CDR3 extends over 15 amino acids. DNA of the CDR3: TGTGCCAGCAGCAAAGTTTACAGGGGGAGGACTGAAGCTTTCTTT. Residues: CASSKVYRGRTEAFF.

This chain joins TRBV10-2 and TRBJ2-7, with unresolved D. The CDR3 spans 13 residues. V gave up 6 bases and J gave up 2 bases, with 11 bases separating them. Germline V gene lookup returns CDR1 WSHSY and CDR2 SAAADI. The CDR3 loop reads CASRDGLPYEQYF. In DNA form, the CDR3 reads TGCGCCAGCAGGGACGGTCTCCCCTACGAGCAGTACTTC.

This clone showed up just once. This sequence joins TRBV5-1 and TRBJ2-5; no reliable D call. Trimming took 0 bases from V and 5 from J, leaving 5 bases between them. The CDR3 extends over 12 amino acids. The germline gives CDR1 SGHRS, CDR2 YFSETQ. As DNA, the CDR3 is TGCGCCAGCAGCTTGGTGGGGGAGACCCAGTACTTC. This sequence encodes CASSLVGETQYF.

The chain uses TRBV5-1 and TRBJ1-1; D remains unclear. Trimming took 4 bases from V and 2 from J, leaving 12 bases between them. CDR1 and CDR2 from the germline V gene are SGHRS and YFSETQ. The CDR3 covers 14 residues. CDR3 in DNA: TGCGCCAGCAGCCATGGACTCTTAAACACTGAAGCTTTCTTT. This codes for CASSHGLLNTEAFF. Combining the CDR3 with reference TRBV5-1 and TRBJ1-1 gives the whole variable domain KAGVTQTPRYLIKTRGQQVTLSCSPISGHRSVSWYQQTPGQGLQFLFEYFSETQRNKGNFPGRFSGRQFSNSRSEMNVSTLELGDSALYLCASSHGLLNTEAFFGQGTRLTVV.

The chain has TRBV6-5 and TRBJ2-7; D perhaps matches TRBD2 (5 bases). Deletions cut 0 bases from V and 2 bases from J, with 8 bases between. The germline V gene has CDR1 MNHEY and CDR2 SVGAGI. The CDR3 has 14 amino acids. The CDR3 region has the DNA TGTGCCAGCAGTTACTCCATCGGGGCCTACGAGCAGTACTTC. This codes for CASSYSIGAYEQYF.

This rearrangement joins TRBV4-1 to TRBJ1-5; D is unresolved. The germline V gene encodes CDR1 MGHRA and CDR2 YSYEKL. Trimming stripped 2 bases from V and 7 bases from J, with 15 bases between. The CDR3 length is 15 residues. CDR3 sequence: CASSQMALEGQPQHF. In DNA form, the CDR3 reads TGCGCCAGCAGCCAAATGGCACTTGAGGGCCAGCCCCAGCATTTT.

The J gene is TRBJ1-1, the V gene TRBV9; D gene ambiguous. From germline, CDR1 is SGDLS and CDR2 YYNGEE. The germline V and J ends were trimmed by 4 bases and 8 bases, with 15 bases remaining between them. This CDR3 spans 13 amino acids. The CDR3 DNA is TGTGCCAGCAGCCCACAAGGTCGTGTAGAAGCTTTCTTT. Amino acids: CASSPQGRVEAFF.

This chain joins TRBV7-9 and TRBJ2-1, with 7 positions matching TRBD2. After removal of 5 bases from V and 5 bases from J, the junction contained 12 bases not matched to a gene. This CDR3 is built from 16 residues. From germline, CDR1 is SEHNR and CDR2 FQNEAQ (reference sequence). The CDR3 loop is CASSPLRGSTDNEQFF. The CDR3 DNA is TGTGCCAGCAGCCCACTTCGCGGGAGTACAGACAATGAGCAGTTCTTC.

V usage is TRBV4-1 and J usage is TRBJ1-2; 7 bases match TRBD1. The germline gives CDR1 MGHRA, CDR2 YSYEKL. V was pared by 9 bases and J by 7 bases, with 17 bases of the junction left unmatched. The length of the CDR3 is 15 residues. CDR3 in amino acids: CASGGATGRIFGYTF. CDR3 coding DNA: TGCGCCAGTGGGGGGGCGACAGGGAGGATTTTTGGCTACACCTTC.

This clone has only one observation. This rearrangement joins TRBV4-3 to TRBJ1-2; D not certain. The V end lost 0 bases, the J end lost 13 bases, and 15 bases lay between the germline ends. The CDR3 is made up of 13 amino acids. The V gene's germline CDR1 is LGHNA and CDR2 YSLEER. CDR3 loop: CASSQDRQRLSTF. The CDR3 nucleotides read TGCGCCAGCAGCCAAGATCGGCAGAGGTTGTCCACCTTC.

The chain has TRBV19 and TRBJ2-3, with a weak D call TRBD2 (5 bases). This CDR3 region has 15 residues. V was cut by 1 base and J by 3 bases, with 11 bases left in between. CDR1 and CDR2 from the germline V gene are LNHDA and SQIVND (reference sequence). In DNA, the CDR3 is TGTGCCAGTAGTATAGCAGGCGGGCCTACAGATACGCAGTATTTT. Translation: CASSIAGGPTDTQYF.

The chain recombines TRBV7-2 with TRBJ2-5; D unresolved. The CDR3 contains 13 residues. Between the trimmed V and J ends, which lost 1 base and 5 bases, there was a span of 8 bases. The germline V gene has CDR1 SGHTA and CDR2 FQGNSA. For the CDR3, the DNA is TGTGCCAGCAGCTTAGGGGCTATGGAGACCCAGTACTTC. It specifies CASSLGAMETQYF.

This chain joins TRBV6-1 and TRBJ2-7, with D possibly matching TRBD2 (6 bases). Trimming took 5 bases from V and 3 from J, leaving 17 bases between them. CDR3 length equals 15 residues. In germline, CDR1 is MNHNS, CDR2 SASEGT. CDR3 nucleotide sequence: TGTGCCAGCAGTCAGGGCGGGATAGGGTTCTACGAGCAGTACTTC. Its translation is CASSQGGIGFYEQYF.

The V and J genes are TRBV9 and TRBJ2-3; D uncertain. From germline, CDR1 is SGDLS and CDR2 YYNGEE. Trimming left V 1 base short and J 5 bases short, with 14 bases between. The CDR3 has 15 amino acids. The CDR3 loop reads CASSVSLGNRDTQYF. The DNA for the CDR3 is TGTGCCAGCAGCGTATCCCTAGGAAATAGAGATACGCAGTATTTT.

CDR3 sequence (DNA): TGTGCCAGCAGCTTTATTGGAGGGTGGACTAATGAAAAACTGTTTTTT. Protein: CASSFIGGWTNEKLFF. V is TRBV11-2 and J is TRBJ1-4; no clear D. The CDR3 loop spans 16 amino acids. CDR1 SGHAT and CDR2 FQNNGV come from the germline V gene. Trimming removed 3 bases from V and 2 bases from J, with 13 bases in between.

This clone was detected only once. CDR3 residues: CAINTAPSYGYTF. The DNA of the CDR3 is TGTGCCATCAATACCGCCCCCTCCTATGGCTACACCTTC. This chain joins TRBV10-3 and TRBJ1-2; D is unclear. This CDR3 spans 13 amino acids. The V end lost 7 bases, the J end lost 4 bases, and 13 bases lay between the germline ends. Germline V lookup: CDR1 ENHRY, CDR2 SYGVKD.

Only a few counts were recorded for this clone. The J gene is TRBJ1-1, the V gene TRBV30, with D unresolved. From germline, CDR1 is GTSNPN and CDR2 SVGIG (reference sequence). V lost 1 base, J lost 5 bases, and 17 bases lay in between. The CDR3 loop spans 15 amino acids. CDR3 bases: TGTGCCTGGAGTGCCCTAAGCGGGCTCGAGACTGAAGCTTTCTTT. This sequence encodes CAWSALSGLETEAFF.

The CDR3 DNA sequence: TGCGCCAGCCGGGGAGCAGGAATCAGCACAGATACGCAGTATTTT. It codes for CASRGAGISTDTQYF. The rearrangement links TRBV4-1 to TRBJ2-3; tentatively, D is TRBD2 (5 bases). Trimming cost V 8 bases and J 0 bases, with 15 bases left between them. Germline loops: CDR1 MGHRA, CDR2 YSYEKL. There are 15 residues in the CDR3.

The rearrangement joins TRBV5-1 to TRBJ2-5; the match to TRBD2 covers 10 bases. This CDR3 region has 16 residues. The J segment lost 5 bases and the V segment lost 1 base, leaving 8 bases of the junction unmatched. Looked up from germline, CDR1 is SGHRS and CDR2 is YFSETQ. This CDR3 is CASSLRTSGPGETQYF. The DNA of the CDR3 is TGCGCCAGCAGCTTGAGGACTAGCGGCCCTGGGGAGACCCAGTACTTC.

The V gene is TRBV7-7, the J gene TRBJ2-5; TRBD2 agrees at 9 bases. CDR3 length: 14 residues. CDR1 and CDR2 from the germline V gene are SSHAT and FNYEAQ (reference sequence). The V gene end was trimmed by 3 bases and the J gene end by 4 bases; junction bases not matched to a gene: 3. CDR3 coding DNA: TGTGCCAGCAGCTTTAGCGGGGGTGGAGAGACCCAGTACTTC. Amino acid sequence: CASSFSGGGETQYF.

The chain has TRBV27 and TRBJ2-1, with 8 bases fitting TRBD1. CDR1 is MNHEY, CDR2 SMNVEV, per germline (reference sequence). The CDR3 extends over 13 amino acids. V lost 5 bases, J lost 15 bases, and 12 bases stayed unmatched. The chain's CDR3 is CASSPLRQGYWFF. The CDR3 DNA reads TGTGCCAGCAGTCCTCTTCGACAGGGGTATTGGTTCTTC.

CDR3 sequence reads: CAIDGHTDTQYF. DNA for the CDR3: TGTGCCATTGACGGCCACACAGATACGCAGTATTTT. The gene calls are TRBV6-4 and TRBJ2-3; D gene uncertain. The CDR3 extends over 12 amino acids. The V gene lost 10 bases and the J gene lost 2 bases, with 10 bases spanning the gap. The germline V gene encodes CDR1 MRHNA and CDR2 SNTAGT.

This sequence joins TRBV11-3 and TRBJ2-5, with D tentatively TRBD1 or TRBD2 (5 bases each). The ends were cut back, 5 bases at V and 5 bases at J, with 15 bases in the middle. CDR1 SGHNT and CDR2 YENEEA come from the germline V gene. CDR3 length: 14 amino acids. The CDR3 DNA follows: TGTGCCAGCAGCCCATCAACCTGGGGGGAGACCCAGTACTTC. Residues: CASSPSTWGETQYF.